This TCR beta chain was found in a study of response to subunit inactivated influenza vaccine. TCRdb passed the RT-PCR reads through MiXCR, listing each CDR3 protein once. The profile covers around 500,000 distinct CDR3 sequences, with around 9.9% appearing a single time and approximately 12% taken by the ten largest. The CDR3 extends over 17 amino acids. Trimming took 3 bases from V and 0 from J; bases not matched to a gene: 13. In germline, CDR1 is DFQATT, CDR2 SNEGSKA (reference sequence). Study-wide points: The authors offered the suggestion that each seasonal influenza vaccination recruits few new T cells.

About this clonotype: Its target is unknown.

The chain links TRBV20-1 to TRBJ1-1; 7 bases fit TRBD1. This material consisted of PBMCs from blood, taken about 6 weeks after vaccination. The receptor's source is a man aged 50 to 59 who received an inactivated influenza vaccine. The DNA of the CDR3 is TGCAGTGCTAGTGGTGGGAGGGGGCAGTTAATGAACACTGAAGCTTTCTTT. This translates into CSASGGRGQLMNTEAFF.